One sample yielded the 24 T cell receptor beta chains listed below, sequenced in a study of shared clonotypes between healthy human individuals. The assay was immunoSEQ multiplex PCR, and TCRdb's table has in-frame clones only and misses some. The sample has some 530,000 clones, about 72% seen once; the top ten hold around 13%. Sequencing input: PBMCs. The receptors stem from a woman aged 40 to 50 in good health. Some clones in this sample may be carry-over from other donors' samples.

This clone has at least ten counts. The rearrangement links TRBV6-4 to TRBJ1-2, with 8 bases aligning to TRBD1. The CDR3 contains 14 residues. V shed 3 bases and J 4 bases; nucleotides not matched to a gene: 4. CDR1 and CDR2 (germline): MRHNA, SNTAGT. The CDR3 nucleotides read TGTGCCAGCAGTGAGGATGGACAGGGCTATGGCTACACCTTC. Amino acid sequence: CASSEDGQGYGYTF.

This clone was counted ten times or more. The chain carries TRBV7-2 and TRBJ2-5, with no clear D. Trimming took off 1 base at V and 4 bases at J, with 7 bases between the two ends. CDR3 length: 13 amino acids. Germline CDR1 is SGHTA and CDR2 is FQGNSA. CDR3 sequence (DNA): TGTGCCAGCAGCTTAGTGTGGGCAGAGACCCAGTACTTC. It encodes CASSLVWAETQYF.

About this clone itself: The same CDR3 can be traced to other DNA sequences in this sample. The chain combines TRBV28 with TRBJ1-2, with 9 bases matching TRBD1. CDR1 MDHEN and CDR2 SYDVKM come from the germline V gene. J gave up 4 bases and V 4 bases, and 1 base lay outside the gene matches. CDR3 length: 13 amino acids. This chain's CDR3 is CASSSGQGYGYTF. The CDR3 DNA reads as TGTGCCAGCAGTTCGGGACAGGGCTATGGCTACACCTTC.

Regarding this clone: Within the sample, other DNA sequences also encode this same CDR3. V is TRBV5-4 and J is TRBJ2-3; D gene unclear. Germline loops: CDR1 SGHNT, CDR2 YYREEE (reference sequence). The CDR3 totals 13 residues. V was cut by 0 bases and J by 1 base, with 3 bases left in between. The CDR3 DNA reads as TGTGCCAGCAGCTTGGCCGGCACAGATACGCAGTATTTT. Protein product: CASSLAGTDTQYF.

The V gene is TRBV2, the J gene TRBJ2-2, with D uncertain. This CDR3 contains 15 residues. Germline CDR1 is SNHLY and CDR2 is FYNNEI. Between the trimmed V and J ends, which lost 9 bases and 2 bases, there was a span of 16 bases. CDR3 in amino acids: CASMKDGPNTGELFF. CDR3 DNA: TGTGCCAGTATGAAGGACGGCCCAAACACCGGGGAGCTGTTTTTT.

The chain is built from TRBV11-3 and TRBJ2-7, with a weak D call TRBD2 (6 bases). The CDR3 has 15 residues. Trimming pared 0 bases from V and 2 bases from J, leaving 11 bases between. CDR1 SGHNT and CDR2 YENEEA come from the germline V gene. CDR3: CASSLDSSGAYEQYF. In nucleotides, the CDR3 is TGTGCCAGCAGCTTAGATAGTAGCGGAGCCTACGAGCAGTACTTC.

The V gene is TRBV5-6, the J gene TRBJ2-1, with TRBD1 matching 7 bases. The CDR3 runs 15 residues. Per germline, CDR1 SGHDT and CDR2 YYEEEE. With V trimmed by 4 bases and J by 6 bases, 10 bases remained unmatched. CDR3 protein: CASSPLDRTINEQFF. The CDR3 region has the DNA TGTGCCAGCAGCCCATTGGACAGGACAATCAATGAGCAGTTCTTC.

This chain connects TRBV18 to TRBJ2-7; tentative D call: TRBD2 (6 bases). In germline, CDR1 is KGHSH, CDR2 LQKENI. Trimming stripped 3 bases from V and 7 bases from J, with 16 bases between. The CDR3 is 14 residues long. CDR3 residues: CASSPGLIAWEQYF. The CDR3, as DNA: TGTGCCAGCTCACCGGGACTGATTGCCTGGGAGCAGTACTTC.

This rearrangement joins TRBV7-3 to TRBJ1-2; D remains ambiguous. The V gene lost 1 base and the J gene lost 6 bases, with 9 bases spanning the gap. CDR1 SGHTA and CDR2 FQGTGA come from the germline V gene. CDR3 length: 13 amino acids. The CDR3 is CASSLNRRDGYTF. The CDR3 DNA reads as TGTGCCAGCAGCTTAAACAGAAGGGATGGCTACACCTTC. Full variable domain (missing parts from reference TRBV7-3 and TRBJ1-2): GAGVSQTPSNKVTEKGKYVELRCDPISGHTALYWYRQSLGQGPEFLIYFQGTGAADDSGLPNDRFFAVRPEGSVSTLKIQRTERGDSAVYLCASSLNRRDGYTFGSGTRLTVV.

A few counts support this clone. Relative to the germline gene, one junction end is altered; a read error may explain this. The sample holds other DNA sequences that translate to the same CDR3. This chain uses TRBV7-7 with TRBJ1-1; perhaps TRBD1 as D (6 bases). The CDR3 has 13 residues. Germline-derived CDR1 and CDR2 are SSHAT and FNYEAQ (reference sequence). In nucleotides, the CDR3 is TGTGCTAGCAGCTTGAACAGGGACACTGAAGCTTTCTTT. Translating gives CASSLNRDTEAFF.

The CDR3 region is CASSPFDQPQHF. In DNA form, the CDR3 reads TGTGCCAGCAGTCCTTTCGATCAGCCCCAGCATTTT. The gene calls are TRBV28 and TRBJ1-5; D is uncertain. CDR1 is MDHEN and CDR2 is SYDVKM in the germline V gene. There are 12 residues in the CDR3. V gave up 5 bases and J gave up 5 bases, with 7 bases separating them.

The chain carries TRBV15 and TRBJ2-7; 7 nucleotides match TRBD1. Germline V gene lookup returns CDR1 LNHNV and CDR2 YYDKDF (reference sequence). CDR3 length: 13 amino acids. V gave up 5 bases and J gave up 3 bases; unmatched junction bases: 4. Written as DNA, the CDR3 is TGTGCCACCAGCCGTGACAGGGACTACGAGCAGTACTTC. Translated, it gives CATSRDRDYEQYF.

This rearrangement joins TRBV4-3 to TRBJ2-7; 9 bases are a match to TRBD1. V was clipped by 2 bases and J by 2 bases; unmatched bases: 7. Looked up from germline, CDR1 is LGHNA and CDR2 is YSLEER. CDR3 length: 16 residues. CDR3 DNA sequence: TGCGCCAGCAGCCAACTCGGGACAGGGCGTCCCTACGAGCAGTACTTC. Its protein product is CASSQLGTGRPYEQYF.

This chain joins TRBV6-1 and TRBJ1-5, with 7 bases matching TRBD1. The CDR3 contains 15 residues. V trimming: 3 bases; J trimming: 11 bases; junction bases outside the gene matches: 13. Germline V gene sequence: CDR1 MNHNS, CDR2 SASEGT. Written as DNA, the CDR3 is TGTGCCAGCAGTGATACCGGGACAGCTAGTCTGTCCCAGCATTTT. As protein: CASSDTGTASLSQHF.

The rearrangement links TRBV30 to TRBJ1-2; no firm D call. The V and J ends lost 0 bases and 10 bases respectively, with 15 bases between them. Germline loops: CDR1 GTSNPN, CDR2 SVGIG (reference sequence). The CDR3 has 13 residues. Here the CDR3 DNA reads TGTGCCTGGAGTGTACAAGGTGTTGACACCTACACCTTC. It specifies CAWSVQGVDTYTF. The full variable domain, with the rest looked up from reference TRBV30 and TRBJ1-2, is SQTIHQWPATLVQPVGSPLSLECTVEGTSNPNLYWYRQAAGRGLQLLFYSVGIGQISSEVPQNLSASRPQDRQFILSSKKLLLSDSGFYLCAWSVQGVDTYTFGSGTRLTVV.

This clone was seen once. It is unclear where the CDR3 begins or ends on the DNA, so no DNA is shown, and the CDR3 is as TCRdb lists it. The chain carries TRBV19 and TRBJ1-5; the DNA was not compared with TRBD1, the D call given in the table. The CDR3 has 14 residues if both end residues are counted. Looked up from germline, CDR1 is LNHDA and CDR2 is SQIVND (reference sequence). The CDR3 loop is CASTSGRGNQPQHF.

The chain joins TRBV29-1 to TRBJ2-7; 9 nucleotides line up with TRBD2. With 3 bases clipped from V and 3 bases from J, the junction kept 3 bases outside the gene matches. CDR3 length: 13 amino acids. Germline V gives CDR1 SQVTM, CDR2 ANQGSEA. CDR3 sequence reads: CSVDSGGRYEQYF. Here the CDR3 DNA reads TGCAGCGTTGACAGCGGGGGGCGCTACGAGCAGTACTTC.

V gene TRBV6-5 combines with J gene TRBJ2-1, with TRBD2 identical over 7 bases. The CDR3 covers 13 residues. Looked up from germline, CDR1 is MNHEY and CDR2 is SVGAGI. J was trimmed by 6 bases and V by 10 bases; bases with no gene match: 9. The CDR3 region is CATRLAGANEQFF. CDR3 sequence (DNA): TGTGCCACCAGACTAGCTGGGGCCAATGAGCAGTTCTTC.

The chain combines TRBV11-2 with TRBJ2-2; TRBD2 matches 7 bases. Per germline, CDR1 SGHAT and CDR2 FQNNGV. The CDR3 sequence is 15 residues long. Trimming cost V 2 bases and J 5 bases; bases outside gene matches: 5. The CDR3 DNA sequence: TGTGCCAGCAGCTTATGGGGAGGGAGGACCGGGGAGCTGTTTTTT. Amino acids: CASSLWGGRTGELFF. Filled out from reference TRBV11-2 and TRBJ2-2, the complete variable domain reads EAGVAQSPRYKIIEKRQSVAFWCNPISGHATLYWYQQILGQGPKLLIQFQNNGVVDDSQLPKDRFSAERLKGVDSTLKIQPAKLEDSAVYLCASSLWGGRTGELFFGEGSRLTVL.

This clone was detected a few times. DNA for the CDR3: TGCGCCAGCACCCCATCCGGGACTAGCGGACAGCAGTTCTTC. This encodes CASTPSGTSGQQFF. This chain connects TRBV10-2 to TRBJ2-1; the match to TRBD2 covers 11 bases. CDR3 length equals 14 residues. Looked up from germline, CDR1 is WSHSY and CDR2 is SAAADI. With V trimmed by 7 bases and J by 11 bases, 10 bases remained unmatched.

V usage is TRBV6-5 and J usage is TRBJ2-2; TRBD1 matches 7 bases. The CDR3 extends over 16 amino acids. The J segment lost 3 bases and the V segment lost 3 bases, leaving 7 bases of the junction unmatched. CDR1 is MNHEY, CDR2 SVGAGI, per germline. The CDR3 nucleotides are TGTGCCAGCAGTTATACAGGGGCCGCTGACACCGGGGAGCTGTTTTTT. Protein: CASSYTGAADTGELFF.

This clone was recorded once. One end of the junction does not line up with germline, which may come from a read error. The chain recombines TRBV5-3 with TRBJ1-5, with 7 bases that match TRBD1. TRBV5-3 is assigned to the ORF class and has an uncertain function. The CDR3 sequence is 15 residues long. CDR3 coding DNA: TGTGCCAGCAGCTCTTCCGGACAGGTATATCAGCCCCAGCATTTT. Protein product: CASSSSGQVYQPQHF.

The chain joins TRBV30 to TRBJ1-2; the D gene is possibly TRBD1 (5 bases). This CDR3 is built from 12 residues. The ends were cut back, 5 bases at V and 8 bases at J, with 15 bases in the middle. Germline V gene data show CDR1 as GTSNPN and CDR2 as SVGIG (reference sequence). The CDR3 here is CAWSRGAGGYTF. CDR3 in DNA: TGTGCCTGGTCGCGGGGCGCGGGGGGCTACACCTTC.

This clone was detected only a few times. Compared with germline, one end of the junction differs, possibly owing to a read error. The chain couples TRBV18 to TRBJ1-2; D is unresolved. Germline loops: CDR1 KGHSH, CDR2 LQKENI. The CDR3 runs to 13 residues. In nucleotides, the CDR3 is TGTGCCAGTTCACCCGACGGGTACAGTGGCTACACCTTC. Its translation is CASSPDGYSGYTF.